The rows below give T cell receptor beta chains drawn from one sample of a study of Ad26.COV2.S vaccination and SARS-CoV-2 variants. TCRdb's copy holds only in-frame clones and misses some; the assay was immunoSEQ multiplex PCR. The sample records around 320,000 clones, 85% to 90% being singletons. The sequenced sample was peripheral blood, obtained in a trial of Ad26.COV2.S vaccine versus placebo. These receptors all come from a person aged 18-65 years who received the Ad26.COV2.S COVID-19 vaccine or a placebo. Each CDR3 is given with its conserved first and last residue. A D gene is named only where the DNA matches it firmly. Only some rows state a clone size, as once, few, many or a class for expanded clones.

15	NA	TRBV9	TRBJ2-3	NA	TGTGCCAGCAGCTCTGCCCTATCCAGCACAGATACGCAGTATTTT	CASSSALSSTDTQYF
20	NA	TRBV5-1	TRBJ2-6	TRBD1	TGCGCCAGCAGCCTACAGGGGCCAGCCGTAAGAACCTCTGGGGCCAACGTCCTGACTTTC	CASSLQGPAVRTSGANVLTF
17	NA	TRBV7-2	TRBJ2-3	TRBD2	TGTGCCAGCAGCTTAGCTGCGGGGGGCCTTGTCGCAGATACGCAGTATTTT	CASSLAAGGLVADTQYF
12	NA	TRBV7-2	TRBJ1-2	NA	TGTGCCAGCAGCTTAAAGGGTTTTGGCTACACCTTC	CASSLKGFGYTF
15	NA	TRBV27	TRBJ1-5	NA	TGTGCCAGCAGTTTCCGACTAGGGCGTAATCAGCCCCAGCATTTT	CASSFRLGRNQPQHF
14	NA	TRBV7-2	TRBJ2-1	TRBD1	TGTGCCAGCTTGCGTGACAGGGCCTACAATGAGCAGTTCTTC	CASLRDRAYNEQFF
14	NA	TRBV5-4	TRBJ2-7	NA	TGTGCCAGCAGCTTGGTAGGGACGGCAAACGAGCAGTACTTC	CASSLVGTANEQYF
16	NA	TRBV4-1	TRBJ1-2	TRBD1	TGCGCCAGCAGCCAAGATCGGACTGCAGGGGGATTTGGCTACACCTTC	CASSQDRTAGGFGYTF
13	NA	TRBV30	TRBJ1-2	NA	TGTGCCTGGAGTGTAGCGCAGAGTTATGGCTACACCTTC	CAWSVAQSYGYTF
16	NA	TRBV18	TRBJ1-6	TRBD1	TGTGCCAGCTCACCTACAACGGACAGGGGCCGTTCACCCCTCCACTTT	CASSPTTDRGRSPLHF
18	NA	TRBV7-9	TRBJ2-3	TRBD2	TGTGCCAGCAGCCTTACCTTGACTAGCGGGGGCCGCACAGATACGCAGTATTTT	CASSLTLTSGGRTDTQYF
16	NA	TRBV3-1/TRBV3-2	TRBJ2-2	NA	TGTGCCAGCAGCCAAAGGACAGTCTCGAACACCGGGGAGCTGTTTTTT	CASSQRTVSNTGELFF
15	NA	TRBV30	TRBJ1-6	NA	TGTGCCTGGAGGGGGGTTTATACCAATAATTCACCCCTCCACTTT	CAWRGVYTNNSPLHF
16	NA	TRBV6-1	TRBJ2-1	NA	TGTGCCAGCAGTGCCTCCGGGACAATCTCCTACAATGAGCAGTTCTTC	CASSASGTISYNEQFF
15	NA	TRBV5-4	TRBJ2-1	NA	TGTGCCAGCAGACTCCCTGGACCGGGCAGCAATGAGCAGTTCTTC	CASRLPGPGSNEQFF
16	NA	TRBV10-3	TRBJ1-3	NA	TGTGCCATCAGTGAGTCGTCTGCAGGCGCCGGAAACACCATATATTTT	CAISESSAGAGNTIYF
15	NA	TRBV7-3	TRBJ1-6	NA	TGTGCCAGCAGCTTAGGTCTAACAGCTAATTCACCCCTCCACTTT	CASSLGLTANSPLHF
15	NA	TRBV11-3	TRBJ2-1	NA	TGTGCCAGCAGCTTAGGAACCGCCTCCTACAATGAGCAGTTCTTC	CASSLGTASYNEQFF
15	NA	TRBV3-1/TRBV3-2	TRBJ1-1	NA	TGTGCCAGCAGCCAAGATAATGGGGTTTTGACTGAAGCTTTCTTT	CASSQDNGVLTEAFF
14	NA	TRBV6-5	TRBJ1-2	NA	TGTGCCAGCACCACGAAGGGCCAGTTATATGGCTACACCTTC	CASTTKGQLYGYTF
17	NA	TRBV6-2/TRBV6-3	TRBJ2-2	TRBD1	TGTGCCAGCAGTTACTCTACCGGGACAGGGGTAGAAGGGGAGCTGTTTTTT	CASSYSTGTGVEGELFF
16	NA	TRBV5-4	TRBJ2-3	NA	TGTGCCAGCAGTTTTTTCGACTTAACTAGCACAGATACGCAGTATTTT	CASSFFDLTSTDTQYF
17	NA	TRBV23-1	TRBJ2-1	NA	TGCGCTTCAAGACCCAATCGTTCGAGACAGCCCTACAATGAGCAGTTCTTC	CASRPNRSRQPYNEQFF
14	NA	TRBV27	TRBJ1-5	NA	TGTGCCAGCAGTTTATCTACAGGGTATCAGCCCCAGCATTTT	CASSLSTGYQPQHF
11	NA	TRBV20-1	TRBJ2-3	NA	TGCAGTGTCTTTAGTACAGATACGCAGTATTTT	CSVFSTDTQYF
15	NA	TRBV9	TRBJ2-5	NA	TGTGCCAGCAGCCCCTCCCCGAGGGGCAAAGAGACCCAGTACTTC	CASSPSPRGKETQYF
13	few	TRBV7-2	TRBJ1-5	TRBD1	TGTGCCAGCAGCACCAAGACAGGGGGCGCCCAGCATTTT	CASSTKTGGAQHF
15	NA	TRBV7-2	TRBJ2-3	NA	TGTGCCAGCATCCGCCTTTGGGACAACACAGATACGCAGTATTTT	CASIRLWDNTDTQYF
14	NA	TRBV11-2	TRBJ2-5	TRBD1	TGTGCCAGCAGACACACAGGGGGGCAAGAGACCCAGTACTTC	CASRHTGGQETQYF
17	NA	TRBV5-1	TRBJ1-6	NA	TGCGCCAGCAGCTTGGAAGGGGCAAACTCCTATAATTCACCCCTCCACTTT	CASSLEGANSYNSPLHF
15	NA	TRBV6-2/TRBV6-3	TRBJ1-1	TRBD1	TGTGCCAGCAGTCACATAGAGACAGGGGGAACTGAAGCTTTCTTT	CASSHIETGGTEAFF
16	NA	TRBV14	TRBJ2-1	TRBD2	TGTGCCAGCAGCCGCTTAGCGGGTCGCTCCTACAATGAGCAGTTCTTC	CASSRLAGRSYNEQFF
12	NA	TRBV6-5	TRBJ1-1	NA	TGTGCCAGCCAGGGGCTTTACACTGAAGCTTTCTTT	CASQGLYTEAFF
16	NA	TRBV18	TRBJ2-3	TRBD2	TGTGCCAGCTCTCCTATAGCGGGGGGGCTTGGAGATACGCAGTATTTT	CASSPIAGGLGDTQYF
13	NA	TRBV6-5	TRBJ1-2	NA	TGTGCCAGCCCCTCCGGCGGCAACTATGGCTACACCTTC	CASPSGGNYGYTF
14	NA	TRBV6-5	TRBJ1-4	NA	TGTGCCAGCAGTTCACAAGCCGATTATGAAAAACTGTTTTTT	CASSSQADYEKLFF
14	NA	TRBV3-1/TRBV3-2	TRBJ2-2	NA	TGTGCCAGCAGCCCTCGGGGGACGGCCGGGGAGCTGTTTTTT	CASSPRGTAGELFF
16	NA	TRBV30	TRBJ2-3	TRBD2	TGTGCCTGGAGTGGGACTAGCGGGGCTAGCACAGATACGCAGTATTTT	CAWSGTSGASTDTQYF
15	NA	TRBV14	TRBJ1-2	NA	TGTGCCAGCAGCCAGGAAACGACGGGGAACTATGGCTACACCTTC	CASSQETTGNYGYTF
17	NA	TRBV30	TRBJ1-1	TRBD1	TGTGCCTGGAGTGTATCGGGACAGATTATACTGAACACTGAAGCTTTCTTT	CAWSVSGQIILNTEAFF
19	NA	TRBV7-8	TRBJ1-6	TRBD1	TGTGCCAGCAGCTTAGGGACAGGGGTTTTGGAGTCCTATAATTCACCCCTCCACTTT	CASSLGTGVLESYNSPLHF
14	NA	TRBV30	TRBJ1-6	TRBD1	TGTGCCTGGAGTCACGGGACAGGGAATTCACCCCTCCACTTT	CAWSHGTGNSPLHF
14	NA	TRBV30	TRBJ2-3	NA	TGTGCCTGGAGTGCCTTACTATTCACAGATACGCAGTATTTT	CAWSALLFTDTQYF
16	NA	TRBV5-1	TRBJ2-3	TRBD2	TGCGCCAGCAGCCCGCTGGCTAGCGGGTCGACAGATACGCAGTATTTT	CASSPLASGSTDTQYF
15	few	TRBV11-2	TRBJ2-3	TRBD2	TGTGCCAGCAGCTATAGCGGGGGGGCTTTAGATACGCAGTATTTT	CASSYSGGALDTQYF
14	NA	TRBV25-1	TRBJ1-2	NA	TGTGCCAGCAGTGACTCCAACGGGGGCTATGGCTACACCTTC	CASSDSNGGYGYTF
11	NA	TRBV30	TRBJ1-2	NA	TGTGCCGGAGGGGTGGGGTATGGCTACACCTTC	CAGGVGYGYTF
16	NA	TRBV30	TRBJ1-5	NA	TGTGCCTGGAGGGGCAGGGGATGGCTGCCGGCCCAGCCCCAGCATTTT	CAWRGRGWLPAQPQHF
15	NA	TRBV19	TRBJ1-5	TRBD1	TGTGCCAGTAGTACAGCCAATCAGGGGGCTCAGCCCCAGCATTTT	CASSTANQGAQPQHF
15	NA	TRBV10-3	TRBJ2-7	NA	TGTGCCATCAGTGAGCGCGGTCAGGGGTTGGGTGAGCAGTACTTC	CAISERGQGLGEQYF
12	NA	TRBV11-1	TRBJ2-7	NA	TGTGCCAGCAGCTTAGTCAGGGACGAGCAGTACTTC	CASSLVRDEQYF
18	NA	TRBV15	TRBJ2-1	NA	TGTGCCACCAGCAGAGAGGAGGGGGGAAGGGGTTTGCGAGATGAGCAGTTCTTC	CATSREEGGRGLRDEQFF